This TCR beta chain was sequenced during a study of blood T cell repertoires in COVID-19. The germline V gene has CDR1 GTSNPN and CDR2 SVGIG (reference sequence). J lost 0 bases, V lost 4 bases, and 4 bases had no gene match. This CDR3 is built from 17 residues. Per the original data handling: Estimates of nucleated cell counts were drawn from the amplification of reference gene primers. The assay was immunoSEQ multiplex PCR, and TCRdb's table has in-frame clones only and misses some. V, J and clone size are those of that table, while D and trimming were read from the DNA. The sample includes some 340,000 clones, about four fifths seen only once; the top ten take around 3%.

The V and J genes are TRBV30 and TRBJ2-1; 15 bases match TRBD2. This receptor was identified in a man in his thirties or forties with active or convalescent COVID-19. Sequencing input: peripheral blood. CDR3 DNA sequence: TGTGCCTGGACGGGACTAGCGGGAGGCCGCTCCTACAATGAGCAGTTCTTC. Its translation is CAWTGLAGGRSYNEQFF.